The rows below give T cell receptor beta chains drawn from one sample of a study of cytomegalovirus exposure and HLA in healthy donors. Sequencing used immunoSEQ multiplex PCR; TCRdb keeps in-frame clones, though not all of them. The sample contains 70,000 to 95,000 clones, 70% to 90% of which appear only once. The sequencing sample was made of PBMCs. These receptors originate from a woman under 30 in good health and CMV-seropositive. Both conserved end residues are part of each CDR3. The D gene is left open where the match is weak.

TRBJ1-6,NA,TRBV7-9,CASSQATVSSPLHF,TGTGCCAGCAGCCAAGCGACAGTGTCCTCACCCCTCCACTTT
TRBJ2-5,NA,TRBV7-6,CASSSLMETQYF,TGTGCCAGCAGCTCTCTAATGGAGACCCAGTACTTC
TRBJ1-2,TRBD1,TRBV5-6,CASSTWTGFWRYGYTF,TGTGCCAGCAGCACGTGGACAGGGTTTTGGAGATATGGCTACACCTTC
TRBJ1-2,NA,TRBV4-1,CASSQNPSRANYGYTF,TGCGCCAGCAGCCAAAACCCATCCCGCGCTAACTATGGCTACACCTTC
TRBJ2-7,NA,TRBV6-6,CASSYSERRDYEQYF,TGTGCCAGCAGTTACTCGGAGCGGAGAGACTACGAGCAGTACTTC
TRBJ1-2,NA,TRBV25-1,CASSPGYIRPSGYGYTF,TGTGCCAGCAGTCCTGGTTACATAAGACCCTCGGGCTATGGCTACACCTTC
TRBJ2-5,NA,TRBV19,CASSIVGSQETQYF,TGTGCCAGTAGTATAGTGGGCAGCCAAGAGACCCAGTACTTC
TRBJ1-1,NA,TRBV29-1,CSVKGTQRGEAFF,TGCAGCGTAAAAGGGACTCAACGGGGTGAAGCTTTCTTT
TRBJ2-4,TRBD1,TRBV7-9,CASSLPGQGFNIQYF,TGTGCCAGCAGCTTACCGGGACAGGGCTTCAACATTCAGTACTTC
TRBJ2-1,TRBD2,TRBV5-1,CASSWGTSGNEQFF,TGCGCCAGCAGCTGGGGGACTAGCGGGAATGAGCAGTTCTTC
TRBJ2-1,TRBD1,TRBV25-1,CASSYGTGVTYNEQFF,TGTGCCAGCAGTTATGGGACAGGGGTTACCTACAATGAGCAGTTCTTC
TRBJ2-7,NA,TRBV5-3,CARSFEGNKQGPPSYEQYF,TGTGCCAGAAGCTTTGAAGGCAACAAACAGGGACCCCCCTCCTACGAGCAGTACTTC
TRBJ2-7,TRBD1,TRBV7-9,CTSSFFGAGGYEQYF,TGTACCAGCAGCTTTTTTGGGGCAGGGGGCTACGAGCAGTACTTC
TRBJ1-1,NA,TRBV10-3,CAISESGVREGTEAFF,TGTGCCATCAGTGAGTCTGGCGTCAGGGAGGGCACTGAAGCTTTCTTT
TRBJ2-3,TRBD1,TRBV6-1,CASRNRDRSTDTQYF,TGTGCCAGCAGGAACCGGGACAGGTCCACAGATACGCAGTATTTT